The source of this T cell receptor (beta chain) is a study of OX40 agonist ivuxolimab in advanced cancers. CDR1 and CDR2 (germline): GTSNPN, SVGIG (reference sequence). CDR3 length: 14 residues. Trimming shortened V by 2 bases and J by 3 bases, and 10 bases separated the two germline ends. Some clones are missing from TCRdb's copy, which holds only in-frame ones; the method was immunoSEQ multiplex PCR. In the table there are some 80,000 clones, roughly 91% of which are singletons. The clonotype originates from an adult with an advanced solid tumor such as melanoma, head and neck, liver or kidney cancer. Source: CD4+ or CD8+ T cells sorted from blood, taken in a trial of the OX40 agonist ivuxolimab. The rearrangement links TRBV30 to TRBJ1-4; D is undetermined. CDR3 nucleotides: TGTGCCTGGAGTAAAGGTGGCCCTAATGAAAAACTGTTTTTT. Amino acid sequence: CAWSKGGPNEKLFF.